Sequencing of this TCR beta chain was carried out in a study of shared clonotypes between healthy human individuals. A note on this clone: Its antigen remains unidentified.

At deep level, the assay was performed. The method was immunoSEQ multiplex PCR; TCRdb's version includes in-frame clones alone and lacks a portion of them. The profile shows roughly 1.5 million clones, around 98% of them singletons. V was clipped by 4 bases and J by 3 bases, with 14 bases between them. The CDR3 runs to 14 residues. The germline V gene has CDR1 SGHDT and CDR2 YYEEEE. None of the donors, who were healthy HIV-negative adults, had recently had acute infections or vaccinations. Whole-study findings and limits: Against clonotypes common to all four donors, non-shared ones had lower generation probabilities. What rarefaction showed was incomplete sorted-subset sequencing despite large depth.

Sequencing was carried out using naive CD4+ T cells sorted from blood. Subset indicated: CD45RA+ positively selected. This sequence originates from a man aged 25-45 years in good health. The chain combines TRBV5-6 with TRBJ2-7; a possible D gene is TRBD1 (5 bases). CDR3 protein: CASSPNPGIYEQYF. CDR3 coding DNA: TGTGCCAGCAGCCCCAATCCAGGGATCTACGAGCAGTACTTC.